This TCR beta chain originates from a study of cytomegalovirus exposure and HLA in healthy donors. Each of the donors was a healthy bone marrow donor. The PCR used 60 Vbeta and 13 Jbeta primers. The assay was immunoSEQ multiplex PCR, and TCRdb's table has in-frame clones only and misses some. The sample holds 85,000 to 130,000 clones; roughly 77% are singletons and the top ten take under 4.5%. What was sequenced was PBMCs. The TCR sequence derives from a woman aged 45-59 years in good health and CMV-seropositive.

The CDR3 DNA reads TGTGCCAGCAGAAATAACTACGAGCAGTACTTC. Translated: CASRNNYEQYF. The chain joins TRBV6-6 to TRBJ2-7, with D hard to call. V was trimmed by 6 bases and J by 3 bases, leaving 6 bases between them. This CDR3 has 11 residues. Germline CDR1 reads MNHNY; CDR2 reads SVGAGI (reference sequence).